This TCR beta chain was documented in a study of T cell repertoires in cytomegalovirus infection. Across the study: CMV infection together with matching HLA type was indicated by public TCR beta signatures.

TCRdb re-derived calls from the reads in MiXCR, one entry per CDR3 protein. The sample consists of roughly 700,000 distinct CDR3 sequences, around 30% of them appearing once. In its sample, this clonotype was seen many times. Its antigen is not known. The CDR3 is 13 residues long. V lost 6 bases, J lost 0 bases, and 1 base stayed unmatched. Study-wide results and limits: People with CMV and the relevant HLA were identified by cumulative public TCR beta family frequency.

The clonotype originates from a human donor in good health (CMV status not recorded). Some clones in this sample may be carry-over from other donors' samples. The gene calls are TRBV12-3 or TRBV12-4 and TRBJ2-7; 8 positions agree with TRBD1. The sample was cultured PBMCs, taken from culture after CMV antigen stimulation. CDR3 amino acids: CASSDRGSYEQYF. CDR3 nucleotide sequence: TGTGCCAGCAGCGACAGGGGCTCCTACGAGCAGTACTTC.